Presented here are 11 T cell receptor beta chains from one specimen sequenced in a study of blood T cells in healthy people across ages. A sample-barcoded 5' primer and a J-beta primer mix were used in a second PCR of about 7 to 12 cycles. TCRdb ran MiXCR on the 5' RACE reads and lists one entry per CDR3 protein. This sample has about 930,000 distinct CDR3 sequences, with roughly 29% found just once. These data were also filed under a second study, of T cells of mothers and their children.

Sequenced input: blood. The receptor set was obtained from a woman between 40 and 50 years old in good health.

The chain joins TRBV12-3 or TRBV12-4 to TRBJ2-1; 7 nucleotides match TRBD1. CDR3 length: 13 amino acids. V shed 4 bases and J 9 bases; nucleotides not matched to a gene: 6. The CDR3 coding sequence is TGTGCCAGCAGTTCCACACAGGGGAGTGAGCAGTTCTTC. Protein product: CASSSTQGSEQFF.

V usage is TRBV6-5 and J usage is TRBJ2-1; the match to TRBD2 covers 9 bases. The CDR3 is made up of 15 amino acids. The germline gives CDR1 MNHEY, CDR2 SVGAGI. V trimming: 8 bases; J trimming: 6 bases; junction bases outside the gene matches: 11. Written as DNA, the CDR3 is TGTGCCAGCTCCGATAGCGGGGGACAATCCAATGAGCAGTTCTTC. Its translation is CASSDSGGQSNEQFF.

This clonotype was counted at least ten times. The chain joins TRBV7-2 to TRBJ2-7; D is unresolved. This CDR3 contains 12 residues. Germline assignment: CDR1 SGHTA and CDR2 FQGNSA. The germline V and J ends were trimmed by 8 bases and 1 base, with 9 bases remaining between them. The CDR3 DNA sequence: TGTGCCAGCGTGGGCGCGTCCTACGAGCAGTACTTC. This sequence encodes CASVGASYEQYF. Drawing the rest from reference TRBV7-2 and TRBJ2-7, the complete variable domain is GAGVSQSPSNKVTEKGKDVELRCDPISGHTALYWYRQSLGQGLEFLIYFQGNSAPDKSGLPSDRFSAERTGGSVSTLTIQRTQQEDSAVYLCASVGASYEQYFGPGTRLTVT.

This rearrangement joins TRBV19 to TRBJ1-1, with 10 bases matching TRBD1. With 8 bases clipped from V and 1 base from J, the junction kept 7 bases outside the gene matches. The CDR3 is 15 residues long. Germline V gene lookup returns CDR1 LNHDA and CDR2 SQIVND (reference sequence). The CDR3 loop reads CASVGQGERNTEAFF. CDR3 sequence (DNA): TGTGCCAGTGTTGGACAGGGGGAGAGGAACACTGAAGCTTTCTTT.

In this sample, this clonotype turned up many times. Written as DNA, the CDR3 is TGCGCCAGCAGCCCCGGGGGGGCTGGGGATACGCAGTATTTT. This gives the protein CASSPGGAGDTQYF. The chain uses TRBV4-3 and TRBJ2-3; 8 bases map to TRBD2. Germline CDR1 LGHNA, CDR2 YSLEER. The CDR3 is 14 amino acids. With V trimmed by 4 bases and J by 6 bases, 6 bases remained unmatched.

This clonotype came up a few times. This chain links TRBV5-6 with TRBJ2-1, with D possibly being TRBD2 (6 bases). The CDR3 loop spans 14 amino acids. CDR1 SGHDT and CDR2 YYEEEE come from the germline V gene. Trimming stripped 6 bases from V and 4 bases from J, with 14 bases between. CDR3 nucleotide sequence: TGTGCCAGCAACCCCCGGGGGACGTACAATGAGCAGTTCTTC. Amino acids: CASNPRGTYNEQFF.

This chain uses TRBV9 with TRBJ2-1; TRBD2 aligns across 11 bases. CDR3 length equals 17 residues. CDR1 and CDR2 from the germline V gene are SGDLS and YYNGEE. Losses at the gene ends were 0 bases for V and 5 bases for J; bases not matched to a gene: 7. The CDR3: CASSVGPGTSGHNEQFF. The CDR3 DNA is TGTGCCAGCAGCGTAGGCCCCGGGACTAGCGGCCACAATGAGCAGTTCTTC.

The chain employs TRBV20-1 and TRBJ2-7; D unresolved. The CDR3 covers 14 residues. The germline CDR1 and CDR2 sequences are DFQATT and SNEGSKA (reference sequence). As DNA, the CDR3 is TGCAGGGTTCCGGCCACAGCTGGGTCCTACGAGCAGTACTTC. Translation: CRVPATAGSYEQYF.

The J gene is TRBJ1-1, the V gene TRBV9; D not resolved. This CDR3 has 16 residues. Germline V gene data show CDR1 as SGDLS and CDR2 as YYNGEE. V lost 4 bases and J 0 bases, leaving 16 bases between the germline ends. This chain's CDR3 is CASSPFLEGLNTEAFF. CDR3 sequence (DNA): TGTGCCAGCAGCCCCTTCCTAGAGGGCTTGAACACTGAAGCTTTCTTT.

This clonotype appeared many times. V usage is TRBV18 and J usage is TRBJ2-1; 9 bases are a match to TRBD2. The germline V gene encodes CDR1 KGHSH and CDR2 LQKENI. The CDR3 extends over 14 amino acids. Trimming took 3 bases from V and 5 from J; bases not matched to a gene: 2. The chain's CDR3 is CASSPLAGNNEQFF. In DNA, the CDR3 is TGTGCCAGCTCACCCCTAGCGGGAAACAATGAGCAGTTCTTC. Together with reference TRBV18 and TRBJ2-1, the CDR3 gives the full variable domain: NAGVMQNPRHLVRRRGQEARLRCSPMKGHSHVYWYRQLPEEGLKFMVYLQKENIIDESGMPKERFSAEFPKEGPSILRIQQVVRGDSAAYFCASSPLAGNNEQFFGPGTRLTVL.

This clonotype was counted only a few times. The chain couples TRBV5-1 to TRBJ1-1, with a tentative D call TRBD1 (5 bases). This CDR3 spans 16 amino acids. V gave up 3 bases and J gave up 0 bases, with 15 bases separating them. CDR1 is SGHRS, CDR2 YFSETQ, per germline. In DNA, the CDR3 is TGCGCCAGCAGCTGGCTGGGGGAGATCATGAACACTGAAGCTTTCTTT. Residues: CASSWLGEIMNTEAFF. The full variable domain, with the rest looked up from reference TRBV5-1 and TRBJ1-1, is KAGVTQTPRYLIKTRGQQVTLSCSPISGHRSVSWYQQTPGQGLQFLFEYFSETQRNKGNFPGRFSGRQFSNSRSEMNVSTLELGDSALYLCASSWLGEIMNTEAFFGQGTRLTVV.